This is a list of T cell receptor beta chains from one sample in a study of vaccination and CD4 T cells after COVID-19. TCRdb reprocessed the PCR reads with MiXCR, giving one entry per CDR3 protein. The sample contains 16,000 or so distinct CDR3 sequences, approximately 53% of which appear only once. Their recognized antigens are unknown. Sequencing was done on a sample of CD4+ T cells from blood, cultured in vitro. These receptors came from a human donor who had recovered from COVID-19. The CDR3 runs from the conserved cysteine through the conserved F or W. Fields, in order: J gene, clone size, V gene, D gene, CDR3 protein, CDR3 DNA. The D gene is left open where the match is weak. Rows give clone size only sometimes, using once, few, many, or a class for an expanded clone.

TRBJ1-6	once	TRBV7-9	NA	CASSFEYNAPLHF	TGTGCCAGCAGCTTCGAATACAATGCACCCCTCCACTTT
TRBJ2-7	NA	TRBV7-3	NA	CASSLQGGPPDEQYF	TGTGCCAGCAGCCTCCAAGGGGGGCCCCCGGACGAGCAGTACTTC
TRBJ2-6	NA	TRBV19	TRBD1	CASNDGGQGSSGANVLTF	TGTGCCAGTAACGACGGGGGACAGGGGAGCTCTGGGGCCAACGTCCTGACTTTC
TRBJ2-1	NA	TRBV24-1	TRBD2	CATGTSGDSSYNEQFF	TGTGCCACGGGGACTAGCGGGGATAGCTCCTACAATGAGCAGTTCTTC
TRBJ2-5	NA	TRBV10-1	TRBD2	CASSEGGSGSGETQYF	TGCGCCAGCAGTGAGGGAGGTAGCGGGAGTGGAGAGACCCAGTACTTC
TRBJ1-5	NA	TRBV2	NA	CASSGQREDQPQHF	TGTGCCAGCAGCGGACAGCGGGAAGATCAGCCCCAGCATTTT
TRBJ2-2	NA	TRBV6-5	TRBD2	CASSSAGGRTGELFF	TGTGCCAGCAGTTCTGCGGGGGGCCGCACCGGGGAGCTGTTTTTT
TRBJ1-2	NA	TRBV12-3/TRBV12-4	NA	CASSLSGVSKYGYTF	TGTGCCAGCAGCCTCTCCGGGGTATCCAAGTATGGCTACACCTTC
TRBJ2-3	NA	TRBV7-9	NA	CASSLEGEADTQYF	TGTGCCAGCAGCTTAGAGGGTGAAGCGGATACGCAGTATTTT
TRBJ1-6	NA	TRBV27	TRBD1	CASSLRTRDSNPLSHNSPLHF	TGTGCCAGCAGTCTTAGAACCCGGGACAGCAATCCCTTGTCCCATAATTCACCCCTCCACTTT
TRBJ2-7	NA	TRBV7-9	NA	CASSVGGHQSYEQYF	TGTGCCAGCAGTGTAGGGGGACACCAATCCTACGAGCAGTACTTC
TRBJ1-5	NA	TRBV24-1	NA	CATSAGNQPQHF	TGTGCCACCAGTGCAGGGAATCAGCCCCAGCATTTT
TRBJ2-3	NA	TRBV11-2	NA	CASSWVGVEDTQYF	TGTGCCAGTTCGTGGGTGGGAGTCGAAGATACGCAGTATTTT
TRBJ1-5	few	TRBV12-3/TRBV12-4	TRBD1	CASNPRQGWGNQPQHF	TGTGCCAGCAACCCTAGACAGGGGTGGGGCAATCAGCCCCAGCATTTT
TRBJ2-5	few	TRBV10-3	NA	CAISDRPPSLQETQYF	TGTGCCATCAGTGACCGACCCCCCAGCCTCCAAGAGACCCAGTACTTC
TRBJ2-2	NA	TRBV7-3	TRBD1	CASSLTGTGSGELFF	TGTGCCAGCAGCTTAACCGGGACAGGGTCCGGGGAGCTGTTTTTT
TRBJ1-5	few	TRBV6-5	TRBD1	CASSYSQDRWASRGYQPQHF	TGTGCCAGCAGTTACTCCCAGGACAGGTGGGCCAGCCGGGGGTATCAGCCCCAGCATTTT
TRBJ2-1	NA	TRBV4-3	NA	CASSHSPAFEQFF	TGCGCCAGCAGCCATAGCCCTGCCTTTGAGCAGTTCTTC
TRBJ2-1	NA	TRBV20-1	TRBD2	CSARASSGTSSYNEQFF	TGCAGTGCTAGAGCCTCTAGCGGAACGAGCTCCTACAATGAGCAGTTCTTC
TRBJ2-3	NA	TRBV20-1	NA	CSIRGGSRDTQYF	TGCAGTATCAGGGGGGGATCTAGAGATACGCAGTATTTT
TRBJ2-7	NA	TRBV5-1	NA	CASSLGGGLIYEQYF	TGCGCCAGCAGCTTGGGAGGGGGGCTGATCTACGAGCAGTACTTC
TRBJ1-5	few	TRBV28	NA	CASSLTNQPQHF	TGTGCCAGCAGTTTGACCAATCAGCCCCAGCATTTT
TRBJ2-5	few	TRBV24-1	NA	CAARVPGPQETQYF	TGTGCCGCGAGGGTACCGGGGCCTCAAGAGACCCAGTACTTC
TRBJ1-2	NA	TRBV10-1	NA	CASSQNQYSGYTF	TGCGCCAGCAGTCAAAACCAATACTCTGGCTACACCTTC
TRBJ1-1	NA	TRBV19	TRBD1	CASRDRGRGTEAFF	TGTGCCAGTAGGGACAGGGGAAGGGGCACTGAAGCTTTCTTT
TRBJ1-6	NA	TRBV10-3	NA	CAISEQPKNSPLHF	TGTGCCATCAGTGAACAGCCAAAGAATTCACCCCTCCACTTT
TRBJ1-1	NA	TRBV24-1	TRBD1	CATSDAQGAGTEAFF	TGTGCCACCAGTGATGCTCAGGGGGCGGGCACTGAAGCTTTCTTT
TRBJ1-1	NA	TRBV4-3	NA	CASSQDAGGEAFF	TGCGCCAGCAGCCAAGATGCCGGGGGTGAAGCTTTCTTT
TRBJ1-3	NA	TRBV7-9	NA	CASSLEPGGNTIYF	TGTGCCAGCAGCTTAGAACCAGGAGGAAACACCATATATTTT
TRBJ2-1	once	TRBV11-3	TRBD2	CASSLEGSGRVLLNEQFF	TGTGCCAGCAGCTTAGAGGGTAGCGGGAGGGTTTTACTCAATGAGCAGTTCTTC
TRBJ1-2	few	TRBV14	NA	CASSQAARGLGGYTF	TGTGCCAGCAGCCAAGCAGCCCGGGGCTTGGGAGGCTACACCTTC
TRBJ2-7	few	TRBV7-9	TRBD2	CASSLAAPGGISYEQYF	TGTGCCAGCAGCTTAGCCGCTCCGGGAGGGATTTCCTACGAGCAGTACTTC
TRBJ2-5	NA	TRBV20-1	NA	CSAGAGWETQYF	TGCAGCGCCGGGGCCGGGTGGGAGACCCAGTACTTC
TRBJ1-1	NA	TRBV20-1	NA	CSASSMNTEAFF	TGCAGTGCTAGTTCGATGAACACTGAAGCTTTCTTT
TRBJ2-3	NA	TRBV30	NA	CAWSVTGTDTQYF	TGTGCCTGGAGTGTGACAGGCACAGATACGCAGTATTTT
TRBJ1-6	NA	TRBV28	NA	CASSLPSNSPLHF	TGTGCCAGCAGTTTACCCAGTAATTCACCCCTCCACTTT
TRBJ2-3	medium-sized	TRBV18	NA	CASSPPFTDTQYF	TGTGCCAGCTCACCACCGTTCACAGATACGCAGTATTTT
TRBJ1-2	NA	TRBV2	TRBD1	CASLLTGGVYGYTF	TGTGCCAGCCTCTTGACAGGGGGGGTCTATGGCTACACCTTC
TRBJ1-1	NA	TRBV11-2	TRBD1	CASSLVTGRDTEAFF	TGTGCCAGCAGCTTAGTGACAGGGCGAGACACTGAAGCTTTCTTT
TRBJ2-7	once	TRBV19	TRBD2	CASKPSGRGSYEQYF	TGTGCCAGTAAACCTAGCGGGAGGGGCTCCTACGAGCAGTACTTC
TRBJ2-5	NA	TRBV5-4	NA	CASSHQREGETQYF	TGTGCCAGCAGCCACCAACGTGAGGGGGAGACCCAGTACTTC
TRBJ2-1	NA	TRBV12-1	NA	CASSPLVLPNNEQFF	TGCGCCAGCAGCCCGTTAGTCCTTCCGAACAATGAGCAGTTCTTC
TRBJ2-5	NA	TRBV7-2	NA	CASSHRPRLGEETQYF	TGTGCCAGCAGCCACCGGCCCAGACTCGGGGAAGAGACCCAGTACTTC
TRBJ1-1	NA	TRBV30	NA	CAWSVPGANLNTEAFF	TGTGCCTGGAGTGTACCGGGGGCGAACTTGAACACTGAAGCTTTCTTT
TRBJ2-2	NA	TRBV7-3	TRBD1	CASSVQGANTGELFF	TGTGCCAGCAGCGTACAGGGGGCGAACACCGGGGAGCTGTTTTTT
TRBJ2-3	NA	TRBV20-1	TRBD2	CSATRGLVFDTQYF	TGTAGTGCTACTCGAGGACTAGTTTTTGATACGCAGTATTTT
TRBJ1-2	NA	TRBV6-1	NA	CASSEGYTGNYGYTF	TGTGCCAGCAGTGAAGGATACACTGGGAACTATGGCTACACCTTC
TRBJ2-5	NA	TRBV10-1	NA	CASSMGSFQETQYF	TGCGCCAGCTCCATGGGGAGCTTTCAAGAGACCCAGTACTTC
TRBJ2-5	NA	TRBV11-3	NA	CASSFGTGSVQETQYF	TGTGCCAGCAGCTTCGGGACGGGGTCAGTCCAAGAGACCCAGTACTTC
TRBJ2-1	NA	TRBV24-1	NA	CATSDPGLHNEQFF	TGTGCCACCAGTGATCCGGGACTCCACAATGAGCAGTTCTTC
TRBJ2-7	NA	TRBV20-1	TRBD2	CSARDKQREPYEQYF	TGCAGTGCTAGAGATAAGCAGCGGGAACCCTACGAGCAGTACTTC
TRBJ2-7	NA	TRBV7-8	TRBD1	CASSPDRAYEQYF	TGTGCCAGCAGCCCCGACAGGGCCTACGAGCAGTACTTC
TRBJ2-1	NA	TRBV20-1	TRBD2	CSAQPGGTSGDYNEQFF	TGCAGTGCTCAACCCGGGGGTACTAGCGGGGACTACAATGAGCAGTTCTTC
TRBJ1-4	NA	TRBV6-5	NA	CASSYGQGPNEKLFF	TGTGCCAGCAGTTACGGCCAAGGGCCTAATGAAAAACTGTTTTTT
TRBJ2-7	NA	TRBV6-1	TRBD1	CASSEVAGTGGSYEQYF	TGTGCCAGCAGTGAAGTCGCCGGGACAGGGGGCTCCTACGAGCAGTACTTC
TRBJ2-3	NA	TRBV2	TRBD2	CASKVLAGVADTQYF	TGTGCCAGCAAAGTACTAGCGGGAGTCGCAGATACGCAGTATTTT
TRBJ2-4	NA	TRBV7-6	NA	CASSLRAKNIQYF	TGTGCCAGCAGCCTAAGAGCCAAAAACATTCAGTACTTC
TRBJ1-3	NA	TRBV2	NA	CASSERTVGNTIYF	TGTGCCAGCAGTGAGCGGACAGTTGGAAACACCATATATTTT
TRBJ2-3	NA	TRBV20-1	TRBD2	CSALTSGRITDTQYF	TGCAGTGCTTTGACTAGCGGGAGAATAACAGATACGCAGTATTTT